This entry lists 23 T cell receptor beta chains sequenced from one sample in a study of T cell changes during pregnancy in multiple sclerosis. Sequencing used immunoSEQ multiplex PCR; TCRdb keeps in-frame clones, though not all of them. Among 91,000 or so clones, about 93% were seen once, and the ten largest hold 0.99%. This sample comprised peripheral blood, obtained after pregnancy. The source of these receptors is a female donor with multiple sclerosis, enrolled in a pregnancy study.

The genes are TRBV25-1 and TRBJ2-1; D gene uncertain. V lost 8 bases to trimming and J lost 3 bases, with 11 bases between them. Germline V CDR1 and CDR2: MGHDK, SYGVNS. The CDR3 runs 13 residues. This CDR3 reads CASSLQIYNEQFF. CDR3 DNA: TGTGCCAGCTCACTCCAAATCTACAATGAGCAGTTCTTC.

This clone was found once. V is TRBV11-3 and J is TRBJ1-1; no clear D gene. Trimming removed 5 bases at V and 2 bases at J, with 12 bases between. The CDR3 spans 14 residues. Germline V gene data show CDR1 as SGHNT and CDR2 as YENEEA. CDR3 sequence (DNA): TGTGCCAGCAGCCCCTCTGGCAGTAACACTGAAGCTTTCTTT. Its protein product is CASSPSGSNTEAFF. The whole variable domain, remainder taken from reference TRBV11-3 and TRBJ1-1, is EAGVVQSPRYKIIEKKQPVAFWCNPISGHNTLYWYLQNLGQGPELLIRYENEEAVDDSQLPKDRFSAERLKGVDSTLKIQPAELGDSAVYLCASSPSGSNTEAFFGQGTRLTVV.

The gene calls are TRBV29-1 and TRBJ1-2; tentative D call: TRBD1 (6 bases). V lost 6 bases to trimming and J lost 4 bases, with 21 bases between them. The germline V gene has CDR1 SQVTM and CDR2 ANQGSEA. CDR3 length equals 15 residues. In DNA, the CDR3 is TGCAGCGTGGGGGCGGGGGGGAGCGTCAGCTATGGCTACACCTTC. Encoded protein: CSVGAGGSVSYGYTF.

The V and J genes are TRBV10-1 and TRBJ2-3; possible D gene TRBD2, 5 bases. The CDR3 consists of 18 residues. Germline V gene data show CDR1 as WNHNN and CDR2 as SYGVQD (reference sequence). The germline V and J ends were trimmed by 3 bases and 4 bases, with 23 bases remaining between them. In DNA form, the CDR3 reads TGCGCCAGCAGTGATGAGTTGGTCCGGGGAGAATACGCAGATACGCAGTATTTT. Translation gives CASSDELVRGEYADTQYF.

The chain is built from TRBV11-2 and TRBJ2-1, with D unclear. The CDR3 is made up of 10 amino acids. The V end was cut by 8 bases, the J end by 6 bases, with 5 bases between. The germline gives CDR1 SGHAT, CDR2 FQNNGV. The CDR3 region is CASSLNEQFF. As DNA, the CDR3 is TGTGCCAGCTCTCTCAATGAGCAGTTCTTC.

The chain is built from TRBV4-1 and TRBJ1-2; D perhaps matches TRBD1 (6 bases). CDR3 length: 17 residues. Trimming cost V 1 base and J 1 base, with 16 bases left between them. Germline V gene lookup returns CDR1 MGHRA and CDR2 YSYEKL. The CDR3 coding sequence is TGCGCCAGCAGCCAAGGTCAGGGGCGCGTCGATAACTATGGCTACACCTTC. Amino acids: CASSQGQGRVDNYGYTF.

The CDR3 DNA reads as TGTGCCAGCAGTCCGCACCAGCCCCCGGGACAGCCAAAAACTTTCTTT. It specifies CASSPHQPPGQPKTFF. The chain employs TRBV27 and TRBJ1-1; 7 positions agree with TRBD1. The CDR3 has 16 residues. Unmatched junction bases numbered 21, after V lost 5 bases and J lost 12 bases. Germline V gene sequence: CDR1 MNHEY, CDR2 SMNVEV (reference sequence).

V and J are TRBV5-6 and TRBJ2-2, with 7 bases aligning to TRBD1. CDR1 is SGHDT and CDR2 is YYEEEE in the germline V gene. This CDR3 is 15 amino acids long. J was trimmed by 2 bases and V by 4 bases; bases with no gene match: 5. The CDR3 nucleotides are TGTGCCAGCAGCCCCCACAGGGGAAACACCGGGGAGCTGTTTTTT. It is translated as CASSPHRGNTGELFF.

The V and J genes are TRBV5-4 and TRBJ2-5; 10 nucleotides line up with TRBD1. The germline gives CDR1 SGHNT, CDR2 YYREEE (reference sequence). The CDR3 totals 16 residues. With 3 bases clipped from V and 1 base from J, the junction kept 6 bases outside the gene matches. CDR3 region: CASSWGRTGGQETQYF. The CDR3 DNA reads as TGTGCCAGCAGCTGGGGGCGGACAGGGGGCCAAGAGACCCAGTACTTC.

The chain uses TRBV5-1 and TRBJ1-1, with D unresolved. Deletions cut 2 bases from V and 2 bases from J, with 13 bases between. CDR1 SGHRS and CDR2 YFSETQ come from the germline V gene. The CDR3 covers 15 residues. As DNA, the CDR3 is TGCGCCAGCAGCTTAACCGGGATTCTTAACACTGAAGCTTTCTTT. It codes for CASSLTGILNTEAFF.

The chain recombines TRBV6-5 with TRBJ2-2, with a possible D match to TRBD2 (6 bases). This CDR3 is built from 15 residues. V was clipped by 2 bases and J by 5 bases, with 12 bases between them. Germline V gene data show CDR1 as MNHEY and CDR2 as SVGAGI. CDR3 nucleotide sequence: TGTGCCAGCAGTTACCGGGGGAGCGGGACCGGGGAGCTGTTTTTT. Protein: CASSYRGSGTGELFF.

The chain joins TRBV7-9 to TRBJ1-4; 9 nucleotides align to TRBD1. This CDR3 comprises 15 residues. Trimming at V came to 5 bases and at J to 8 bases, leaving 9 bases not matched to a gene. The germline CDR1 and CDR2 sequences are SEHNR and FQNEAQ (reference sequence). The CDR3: CASSEPGQGREKLFF. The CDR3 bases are TGTGCCAGCAGCGAACCGGGACAGGGTAGAGAAAAACTGTTTTTT.

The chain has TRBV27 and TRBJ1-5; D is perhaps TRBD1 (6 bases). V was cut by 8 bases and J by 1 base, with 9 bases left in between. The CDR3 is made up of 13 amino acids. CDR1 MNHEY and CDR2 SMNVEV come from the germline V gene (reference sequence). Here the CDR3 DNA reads TGTGCCAGCGCAGGGGTCAGCAATCAGCCCCAGCATTTT. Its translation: CASAGVSNQPQHF.

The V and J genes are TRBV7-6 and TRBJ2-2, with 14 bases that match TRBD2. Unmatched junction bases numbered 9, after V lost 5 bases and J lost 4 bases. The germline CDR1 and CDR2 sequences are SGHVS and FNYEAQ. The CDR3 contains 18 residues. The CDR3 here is CASSPGTSGGRGTGELFF. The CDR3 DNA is TGTGCCAGCAGCCCAGGGACTAGCGGGGGACGTGGCACCGGGGAGCTGTTTTTT.

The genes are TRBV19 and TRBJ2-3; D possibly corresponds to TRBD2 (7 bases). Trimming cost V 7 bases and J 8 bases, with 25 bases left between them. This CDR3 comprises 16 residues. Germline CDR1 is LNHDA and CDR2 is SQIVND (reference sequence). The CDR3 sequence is CASMRGTGRGSGTQYF. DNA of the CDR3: TGTGCCAGTATGCGCGGCACAGGGAGGGGCAGCGGTACGCAGTATTTT.

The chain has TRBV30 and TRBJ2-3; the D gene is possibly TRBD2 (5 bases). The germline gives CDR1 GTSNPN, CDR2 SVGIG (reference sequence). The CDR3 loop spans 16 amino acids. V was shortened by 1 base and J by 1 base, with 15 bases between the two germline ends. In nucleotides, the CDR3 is TGTGCCTGGAGTGCTTGGGAGATACGTGGCACAGATACGCAGTATTTT. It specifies CAWSAWEIRGTDTQYF. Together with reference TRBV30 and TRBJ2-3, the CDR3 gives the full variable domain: SQTIHQWPATLVQPVGSPLSLECTVEGTSNPNLYWYRQAAGRGLQLLFYSVGIGQISSEVPQNLSASRPQDRQFILSSKKLLLSDSGFYLCAWSAWEIRGTDTQYFGPGTRLTVL.

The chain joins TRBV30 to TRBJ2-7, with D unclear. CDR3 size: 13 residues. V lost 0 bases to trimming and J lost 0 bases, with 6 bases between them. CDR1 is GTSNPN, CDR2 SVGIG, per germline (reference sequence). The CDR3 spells CAWSVSLSYEQYF. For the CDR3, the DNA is TGTGCCTGGAGTGTAAGCCTCTCCTACGAGCAGTACTTC.

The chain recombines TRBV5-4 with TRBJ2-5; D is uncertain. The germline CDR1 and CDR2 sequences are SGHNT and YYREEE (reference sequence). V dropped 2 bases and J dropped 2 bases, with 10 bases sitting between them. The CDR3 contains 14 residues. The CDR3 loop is CASSFEQYQETQYF. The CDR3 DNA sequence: TGTGCCAGCAGCTTTGAACAGTATCAAGAGACCCAGTACTTC.

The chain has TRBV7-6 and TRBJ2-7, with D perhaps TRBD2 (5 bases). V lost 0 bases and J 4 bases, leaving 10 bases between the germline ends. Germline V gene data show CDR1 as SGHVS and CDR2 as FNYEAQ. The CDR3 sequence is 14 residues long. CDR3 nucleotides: TGTGCCAGCAGCTTAGCGGCGGGTTGGTACGAGCAGTACTTC. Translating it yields CASSLAAGWYEQYF.

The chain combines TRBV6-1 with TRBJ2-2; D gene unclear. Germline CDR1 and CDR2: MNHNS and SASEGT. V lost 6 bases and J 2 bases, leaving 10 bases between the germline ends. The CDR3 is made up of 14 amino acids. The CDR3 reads CASSLTQNTGELFF. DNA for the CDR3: TGTGCCAGCAGCCTGACTCAAAACACCGGGGAGCTGTTTTTT.

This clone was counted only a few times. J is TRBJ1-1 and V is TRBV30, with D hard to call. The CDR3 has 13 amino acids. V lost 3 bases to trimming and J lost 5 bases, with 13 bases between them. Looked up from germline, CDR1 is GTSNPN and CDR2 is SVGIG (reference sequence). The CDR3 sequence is CAWSSGSWTEAFF. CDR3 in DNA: TGTGCCTGGAGCTCGGGTTCTTGGACTGAAGCTTTCTTT.

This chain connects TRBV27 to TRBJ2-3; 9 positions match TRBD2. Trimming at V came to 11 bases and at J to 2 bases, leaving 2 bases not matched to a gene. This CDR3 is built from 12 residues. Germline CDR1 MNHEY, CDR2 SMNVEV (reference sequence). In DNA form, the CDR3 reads TGTGCCGCGGGGGGGGTCACAGATACGCAGTATTTT. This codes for CAAGGVTDTQYF.

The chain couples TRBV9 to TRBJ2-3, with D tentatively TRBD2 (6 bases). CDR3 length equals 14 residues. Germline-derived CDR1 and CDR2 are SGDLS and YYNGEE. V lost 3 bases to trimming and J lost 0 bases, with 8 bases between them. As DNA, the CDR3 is TGTGCCAGCAGCGGGAGGGCTAGCACAGATACGCAGTATTTT. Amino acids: CASSGRASTDTQYF.